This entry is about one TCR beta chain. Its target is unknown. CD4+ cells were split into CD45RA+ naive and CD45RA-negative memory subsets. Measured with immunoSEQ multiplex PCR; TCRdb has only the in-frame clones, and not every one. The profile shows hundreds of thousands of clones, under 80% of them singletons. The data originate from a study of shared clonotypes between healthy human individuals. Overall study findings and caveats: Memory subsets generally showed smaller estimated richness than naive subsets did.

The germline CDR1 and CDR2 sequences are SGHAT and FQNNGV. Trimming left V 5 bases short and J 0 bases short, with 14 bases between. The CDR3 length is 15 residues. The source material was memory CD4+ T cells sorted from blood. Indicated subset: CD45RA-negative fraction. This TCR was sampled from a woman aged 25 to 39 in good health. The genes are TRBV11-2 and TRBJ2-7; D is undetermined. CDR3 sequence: CASSPMRRSSYEQYF. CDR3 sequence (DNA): TGTGCCAGCAGCCCCATGCGGCGCAGCTCCTACGAGCAGTACTTC.